The source of this T cell receptor (beta chain) is a study of T cells in localized non-small cell lung cancer. Findings and limits, study-wide: Measurement of T cell clonality placed uninvolved adjacent lung highest, above the level in tumor. With higher T cell density in blood came longer overall survival. Of the top 100 tumor clones, median 57 were in adjacent lung, 25 to 35 among its top 100. Tumor samples were not multi-region, leaving intratumor heterogeneity unexcluded.

The CDR3 runs to 17 residues. Trimming removed 0 bases at V and 3 bases at J, with 16 bases between. Points on this clone: Its antigen is not known.

TCRdb's table, derived via immunoSEQ multiplex PCR, lists solely in-frame clones and lacks some. The table has some 51,000 clones, around 86% seen once. V gene TRBV5-3 combines with J gene TRBJ1-3; perhaps TRBD1 as D (6 bases). TRBV5-3 is placed among ORFs of uncertain function. The input for sequencing was peripheral blood, taken before any cancer treatment. This TCR came from a woman aged 35-75 years with stage I lung adenocarcinoma. The CDR3 bases are TGTGCCAGAAGCTTGGGGATGGAGGGGGTTTTTGGAAACACCATATATTTT. Encoded protein: CARSLGMEGVFGNTIYF.